This T cell receptor beta chain is from a study of patients and donors after allogeneic stem cell transplantation. From germline, CDR1 is KGHDR and CDR2 SFDVKD. V gave up 7 bases and J gave up 2 bases, with 7 bases separating them. The CDR3 has 13 residues. TCRdb ran MiXCR on the RT-PCR reads and lists one entry per CDR3 protein. This table holds roughly 940,000 distinct CDR3 sequences, 18% found once. Sequenced sample: blood, either unsorted or a sorted T cell fraction (not recorded which). The sequence was obtained from a human donor who was either an allogeneic HSCT recipient or a stem cell or donor lymphocyte infusion donor (not recorded which). It is not recorded whose cells these are; they may come from a transplant donor. This sequence joins TRBV24-1 and TRBJ2-2, with D hard to call. The CDR3 spells CATRARNTGELFF. The DNA of the CDR3 is TGTGCCACCAGGGCGAGAAACACCGGGGAGCTGTTTTTT.